The clone carrying this T cell receptor beta chain was found a few times. The sample is drawn from a study of type 1 regulatory T cells. Study as a whole: This in vitro CD4 product, T-allo10, is enriched for Tr1 cells and alloantigen-specific.

TCRdb redid the calling of the reads with MiXCR, one entry per CDR3 protein. Among 88,000 or so distinct CDR3 sequences listed, roughly 28% were seen once. CDR3 length equals 14 residues. The junction had 5 bases not matched to a gene; V was cut back by 4 bases and J by 3 bases. The germline V gene has CDR1 LGHDT and CDR2 YNNKEL (reference sequence). The chain links TRBV3-1 to TRBJ2-7; 8 bases are a match to TRBD1. The clonotype comes from a human donor in good health. Sequenced input: CD4+ T cells, either the whole sample or a sorted fraction (not recorded which). The CDR3 coding sequence is TGTGCCAGCAGCCTACGCGGACAGGGCTACGAGCAGTACTTC. Its translation is CASSLRGQGYEQYF.